This is a list of T cell receptor beta chains from one sample in a study of blood T cell repertoires in COVID-19. TCRdb's copy holds only in-frame clones and misses some; the assay was immunoSEQ multiplex PCR. The sample has fewer than 200,000 clones, approximately 87% seen once. Specimen: PBMCs or T cells enriched from blood (not recorded which). Source of these receptors: a woman between 50 and 59 years old who had recovered from COVID-19. The CDR3 runs from the conserved cysteine through the conserved F or W. The D gene is left open where the match is weak.

V,D,CDR3
TRBV13,NA,CASSVLFQDTEAFF
TRBV9,NA,CASSVTDNSPLHF
TRBV29-1,TRBD1,CSVGQGNQPQHF
TRBV7-2,TRBD1,CASSLGQGRAGGYTF
TRBV30,NA,CAWSVQAASYGYTF
TRBV19,TRBD2,CASQGLAGGLITGELFF
TRBV4-3,TRBD1,CASSQVAGQGVYEKLFF
TRBV19,NA,CASSIGGRYMNTEAFF
TRBV11-2,TRBD1,CASSPSLGQGFGYTF
TRBV11-3,TRBD1,CASSPGTGVGKLFF
TRBV29-1,TRBD1,CSAAGGAMTEAFF
TRBV30,TRBD2,CAWSGLTSGFSDTQYF
TRBV29-1,NA,CSVELVGELFF
TRBV3-1/TRBV3-2,NA,CASSQSWTDNEQFF
TRBV11-2,TRBD2,CASSPGRSGGARTQYF
TRBV5-1,TRBD1,CASSPGQGPGYGYTF
TRBV7-9,NA,CASSPFMIGFITF
TRBV4-3,NA,CASSQGAWTLSYGYTF
TRBV7-2,TRBD1,CASSYNADRERTF
TRBV19,TRBD1,CASSGEGQGPTGELFF
TRBV28,TRBD1,CASTSPGGPYQPQHF
TRBV5-8,NA,CASSQWTRTYNSPLHF
TRBV11-2,TRBD1,CASSLGDREAFF
TRBV27,NA,CASSLMGAAETQYF
TRBV7-3,NA,CASRLTPGPSSTPYF
TRBV2,NA,CASSEEEDFSGNTIYF
TRBV9,TRBD1,CASSGQGSFPEAFF
TRBV6-2/TRBV6-3,NA,CASSYWGPVNTDTQYF
TRBV5-1,NA,CASSFGRGGAEAFF
TRBV7-9,NA,CASSSRGRGNQDTIYF
TRBV11-2,NA,CASSLTVTSLPTGELFF
TRBV2,NA,CASSPRQVYTF
TRBV19,NA,CASSIAWNTEAFF
TRBV30,NA,CAWSAGSLF
TRBV7-9,NA,CASSLEWAERYTEAFF
TRBV9,NA,CASNSEGSWGEKLFF
TRBV15,NA,CATSRIRRGLAGNTIYF
TRBV11-2,NA,CASSFGSPDLAF
TRBV2,NA,CASTLTGGWNYGYTF
TRBV15,TRBD1,CATSRDNRGGSFGYTF
TRBV10-3,TRBD1,CAISEGGDSSNQPQHF